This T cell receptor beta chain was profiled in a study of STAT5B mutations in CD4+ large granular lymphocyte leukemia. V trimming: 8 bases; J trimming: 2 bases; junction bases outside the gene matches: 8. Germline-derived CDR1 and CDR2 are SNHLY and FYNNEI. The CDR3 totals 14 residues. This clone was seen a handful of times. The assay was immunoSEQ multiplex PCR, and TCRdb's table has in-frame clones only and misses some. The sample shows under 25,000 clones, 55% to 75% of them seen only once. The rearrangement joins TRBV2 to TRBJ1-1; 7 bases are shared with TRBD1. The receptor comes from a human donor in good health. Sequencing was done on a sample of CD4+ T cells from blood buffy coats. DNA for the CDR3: TGTGCCAGCTCTTTGTACAGGGGAAACACTGAAGCTTTCTTT. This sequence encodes CASSLYRGNTEAFF. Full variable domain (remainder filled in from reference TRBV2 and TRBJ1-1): EPEVTQTPSHQVTQMGQEVILRCVPISNHLYFYWYRQILGQKVEFLVSFYNNEISEKSEIFDDQFSVERPDGSNFTLKIRSTKLEDSAMYFCASSLYRGNTEAFFGQGTRLTVV.